Sequencing of this TCR beta chain was carried out in a study of T-cell reconstitution after alpha-beta-depleted transplantation in children. Trimming took off 7 bases at V and 5 bases at J, with 14 bases between the two ends. Germline CDR1 and CDR2: SGHDT and YYEEEE. The CDR3 covers 13 residues. This clonotype was counted a single time. A much larger clone sits a single nucleotide away, making a read error possible. This sample's TCRbeta library carried unique molecular identifier barcodes. One entry per CDR3 protein results from TCRdb running MiXCR on the PCR reads. Among hundreds of thousands of distinct CDR3 sequences, roughly 11% were seen once, and the ten largest hold 28%.

The material was PBMCs, obtained before TCRalphabeta/CD19-depleted stem cell transplant. V and J are TRBV5-6 and TRBJ2-3; D gene unclear. This TCR was sampled from a child under two years old with acute myeloid leukemia, due to receive a stem cell transplant. The CDR3 DNA sequence: TGTGCCAGCGGGGAATGGCCCGAAGATACGCAGTATTTT. Translation: CASGEWPEDTQYF.